The clone carrying this T cell receptor beta chain has at least ten counts. Its antigen is unknown. Germline CDR1 reads SGDLS; CDR2 reads YYNGEE. V was trimmed by 0 bases and J by 7 bases, leaving 8 bases between them. The CDR3 runs 13 residues. The sample is drawn from a study of molecular identifiers for immune sequencing clone quantification. As previously described, bulk TCR libraries were made using listed TCR primers. TCRdb independently ran MiXCR on the PCR reads; one entry per CDR3 protein. Of around 470,000 distinct CDR3 sequences in the sample, about 26% are singletons; the top ten hold around 0.78%. RNA fractions of 10%, 30% or 50% and about 18,000 to 1,000,000 sorted cells were the source of naive CD8 libraries. Sorted naive CD8 T cells were those defined as CD8+CD4-CCR7+CD45RA+. General observations from the study: Spiked Jurkat TCR RNA equivalent to one cell reportedly surfaced among roughly 910,000 naive cells.

The TCR sequence derives from a human donor in good health. Some libraries in this study had Jurkat cell RNA spiked in. Sequencing was performed on naive CD8+ T cells from blood, with Jurkat cell RNA spiked in. Specified subset: FACS-sorted CD8+CD4-CCR7+CD45RA+ naive T cells. The V call is TRBV9, the J call TRBJ2-1, with D unresolved. The CDR3 protein is CASSVEGWNEQFF. CDR3 DNA sequence: TGTGCCAGCAGCGTAGAGGGTTGGAATGAGCAGTTCTTC.